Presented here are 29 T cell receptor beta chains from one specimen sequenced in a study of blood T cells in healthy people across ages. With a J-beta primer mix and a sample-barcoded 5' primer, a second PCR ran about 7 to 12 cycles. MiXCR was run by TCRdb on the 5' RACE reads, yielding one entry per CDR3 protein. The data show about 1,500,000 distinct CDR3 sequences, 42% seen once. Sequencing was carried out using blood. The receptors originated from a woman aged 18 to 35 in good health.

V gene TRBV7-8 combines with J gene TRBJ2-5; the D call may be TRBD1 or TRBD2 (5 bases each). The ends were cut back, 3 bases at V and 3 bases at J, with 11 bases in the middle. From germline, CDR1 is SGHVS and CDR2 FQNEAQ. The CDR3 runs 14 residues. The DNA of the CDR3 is TGTGCCAGCAGCTTCGCAGGGAGTGAAGAGACCCAGTACTTC. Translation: CASSFAGSEETQYF. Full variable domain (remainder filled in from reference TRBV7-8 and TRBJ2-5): GAGVSQSPRYKVAKRGQDVALRCDPISGHVSLFWYQQALGQGPEFLTYFQNEAQLDKSGLPSDRFFAERPEGSVSTLKIQRTQQEDSAVYLCASSFAGSEETQYFGPGTRLLVL.

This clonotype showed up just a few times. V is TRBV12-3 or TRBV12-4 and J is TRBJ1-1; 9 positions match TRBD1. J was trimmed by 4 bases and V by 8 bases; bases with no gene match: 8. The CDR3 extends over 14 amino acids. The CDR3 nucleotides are TGTGCCAGCGGGAAGACAGGGGGGTTCACTGAAGCTTTCTTT. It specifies CASGKTGGFTEAFF.

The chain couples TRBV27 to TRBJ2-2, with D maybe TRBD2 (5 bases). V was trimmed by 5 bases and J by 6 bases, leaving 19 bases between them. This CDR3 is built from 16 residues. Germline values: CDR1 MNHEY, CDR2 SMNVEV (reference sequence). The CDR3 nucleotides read TGTGCCAGCAGTCCAGCCCGTATAAAAGCGGCCGGGGAGCTGTTTTTT. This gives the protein CASSPARIKAAGELFF.

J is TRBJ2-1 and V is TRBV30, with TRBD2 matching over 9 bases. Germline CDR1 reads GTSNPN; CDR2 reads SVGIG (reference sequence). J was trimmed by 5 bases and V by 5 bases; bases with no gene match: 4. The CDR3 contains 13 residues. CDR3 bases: TGTGCCTGGGTGGCGGGAGGGAACAATGAGCAGTTCTTC. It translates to CAWVAGGNNEQFF.

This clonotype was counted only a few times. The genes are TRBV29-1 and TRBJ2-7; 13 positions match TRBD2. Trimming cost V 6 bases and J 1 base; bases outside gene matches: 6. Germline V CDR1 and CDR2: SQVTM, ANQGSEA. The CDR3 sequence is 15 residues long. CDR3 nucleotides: TGCAGCGTGGGCCGGGGACTAGCGGGGTCCTACGAGCAGTACTTC. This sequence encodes CSVGRGLAGSYEQYF.

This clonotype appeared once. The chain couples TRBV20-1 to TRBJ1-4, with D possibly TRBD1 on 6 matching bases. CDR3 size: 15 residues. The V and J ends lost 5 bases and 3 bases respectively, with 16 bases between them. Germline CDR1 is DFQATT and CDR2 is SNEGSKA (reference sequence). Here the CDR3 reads CSAPPTGQPNEKLFF. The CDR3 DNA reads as TGCAGTGCTCCGCCGACAGGACAGCCTAATGAAAAACTGTTTTTT.

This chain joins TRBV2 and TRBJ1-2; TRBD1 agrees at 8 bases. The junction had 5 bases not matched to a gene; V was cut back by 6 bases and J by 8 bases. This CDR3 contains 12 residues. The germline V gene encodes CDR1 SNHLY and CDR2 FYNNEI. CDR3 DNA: TGTGCCAGCAGCCCAGGGGGCGCCGGCTACACCTTC. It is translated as CASSPGGAGYTF.

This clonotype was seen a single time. The CDR3 region is CSATRQIKNTEAFF. The CDR3 DNA sequence: TGCAGTGCTACCCGACAGATAAAGAACACTGAAGCTTTCTTT. The chain couples TRBV20-1 to TRBJ1-1; D might be TRBD1 (5 bases). The V gene lost 4 bases and the J gene lost 1 base, with 13 bases spanning the gap. This CDR3 comprises 14 residues. Germline values: CDR1 DFQATT, CDR2 SNEGSKA (reference sequence).

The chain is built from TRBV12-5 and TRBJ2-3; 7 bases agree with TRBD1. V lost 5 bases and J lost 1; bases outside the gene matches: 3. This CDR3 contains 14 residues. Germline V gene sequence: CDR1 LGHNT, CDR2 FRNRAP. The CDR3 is CASGLGQGTDTQYF. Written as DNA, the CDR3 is TGTGCTAGTGGTCTAGGACAGGGCACAGATACGCAGTATTTT.

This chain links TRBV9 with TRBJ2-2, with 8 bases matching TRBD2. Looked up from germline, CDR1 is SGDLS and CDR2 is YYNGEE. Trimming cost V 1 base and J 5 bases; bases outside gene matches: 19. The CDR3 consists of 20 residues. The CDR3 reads CASSVFKAPETSVFTGELFF. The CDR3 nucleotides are TGTGCCAGCAGCGTATTCAAGGCCCCGGAGACTAGCGTGTTTACCGGGGAGCTGTTTTTT.

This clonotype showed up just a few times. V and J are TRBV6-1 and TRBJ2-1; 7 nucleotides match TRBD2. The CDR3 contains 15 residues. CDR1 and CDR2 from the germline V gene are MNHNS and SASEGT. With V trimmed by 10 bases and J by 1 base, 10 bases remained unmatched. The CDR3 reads CAITTGGSSYNEQFF. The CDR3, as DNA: TGTGCCATAACTACGGGGGGATCGTCCTACAATGAGCAGTTCTTC.

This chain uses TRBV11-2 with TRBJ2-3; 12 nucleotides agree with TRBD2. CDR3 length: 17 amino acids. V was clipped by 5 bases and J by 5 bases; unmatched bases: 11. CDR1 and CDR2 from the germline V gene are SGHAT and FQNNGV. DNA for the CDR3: TGTGCCAGCAGCGACCAATCGACTAGCGGGGGATTAGATACGCAGTATTTT. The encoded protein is CASSDQSTSGGLDTQYF.

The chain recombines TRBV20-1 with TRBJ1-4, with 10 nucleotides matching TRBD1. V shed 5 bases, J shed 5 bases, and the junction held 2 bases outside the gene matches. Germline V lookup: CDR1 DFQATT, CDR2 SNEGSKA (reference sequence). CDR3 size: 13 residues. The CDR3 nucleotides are TGCAGTGCTGGGGACAGGGGCAATGAAAAACTGTTTTTT. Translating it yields CSAGDRGNEKLFF.

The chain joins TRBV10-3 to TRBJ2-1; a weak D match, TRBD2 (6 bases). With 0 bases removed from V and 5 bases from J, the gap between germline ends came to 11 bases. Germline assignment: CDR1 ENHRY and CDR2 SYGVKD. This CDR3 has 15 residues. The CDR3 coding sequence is TGTGCCATCAGTGAGTCGGTGTGGGGGGACAATGAGCAGTTCTTC. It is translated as CAISESVWGDNEQFF.

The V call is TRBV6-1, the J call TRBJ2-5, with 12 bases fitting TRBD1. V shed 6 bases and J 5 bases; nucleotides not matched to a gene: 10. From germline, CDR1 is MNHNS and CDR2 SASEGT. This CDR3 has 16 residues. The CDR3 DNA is TGTGCCAGCAGAGTTCCTCCGGGACAGGGGGCCGAGACCCAGTACTTC. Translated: CASRVPPGQGAETQYF.

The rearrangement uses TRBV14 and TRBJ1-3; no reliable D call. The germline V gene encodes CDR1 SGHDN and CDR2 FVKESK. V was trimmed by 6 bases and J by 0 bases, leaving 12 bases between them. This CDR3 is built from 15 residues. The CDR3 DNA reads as TGTGCCAGCAGTCGAGACGTGAGCTCTGGAAACACCATATATTTT. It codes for CASSRDVSSGNTIYF. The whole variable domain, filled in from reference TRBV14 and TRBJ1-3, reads EAGVTQFPSHSVIEKGQTVTLRCDPISGHDNLYWYRRVMGKEIKFLLHFVKESKQDESGMPNNRFLAERTGGTYSTLKVQPAELEDSGVYFCASSRDVSSGNTIYFGEGSWLTVV.

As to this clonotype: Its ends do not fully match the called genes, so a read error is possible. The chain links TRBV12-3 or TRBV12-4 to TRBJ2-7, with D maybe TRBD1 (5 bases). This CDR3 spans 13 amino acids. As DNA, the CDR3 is TGTGCCAGCAGTTTATCGACAGCGTACGAGCAGTGCTTC. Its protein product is CASSLSTAYEQCF.

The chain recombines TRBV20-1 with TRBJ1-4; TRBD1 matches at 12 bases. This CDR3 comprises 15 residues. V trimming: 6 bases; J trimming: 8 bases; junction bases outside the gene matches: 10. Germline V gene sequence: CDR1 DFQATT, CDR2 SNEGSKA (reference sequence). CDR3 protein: CSAWDRGPGGEKLFF. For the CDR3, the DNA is TGCAGTGCCTGGGACAGGGGGCCGGGGGGAGAAAAACTGTTTTTT.

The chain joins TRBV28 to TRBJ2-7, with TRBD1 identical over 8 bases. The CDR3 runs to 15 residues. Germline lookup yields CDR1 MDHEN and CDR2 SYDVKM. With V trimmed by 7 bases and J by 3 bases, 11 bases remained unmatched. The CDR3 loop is CASMPGGAFVYEQYF. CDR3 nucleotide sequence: TGTGCCAGCATGCCAGGGGGCGCTTTTGTCTACGAGCAGTACTTC.

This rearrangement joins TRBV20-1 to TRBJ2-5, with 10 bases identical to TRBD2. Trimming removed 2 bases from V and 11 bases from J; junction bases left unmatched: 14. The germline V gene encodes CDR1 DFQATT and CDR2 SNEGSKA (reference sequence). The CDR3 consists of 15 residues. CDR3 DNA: TGCAGTGCTAGACCTAGCGGGAGAACAATGAGAGAGCAGTACTTC. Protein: CSARPSGRTMREQYF.

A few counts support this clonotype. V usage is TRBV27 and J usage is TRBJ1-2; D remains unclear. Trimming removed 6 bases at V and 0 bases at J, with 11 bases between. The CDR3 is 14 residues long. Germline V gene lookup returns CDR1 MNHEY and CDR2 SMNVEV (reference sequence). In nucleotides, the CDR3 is TGTGCCAGCAGACCTGACATACCTAACTATGGCTACACCTTC. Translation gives CASRPDIPNYGYTF.

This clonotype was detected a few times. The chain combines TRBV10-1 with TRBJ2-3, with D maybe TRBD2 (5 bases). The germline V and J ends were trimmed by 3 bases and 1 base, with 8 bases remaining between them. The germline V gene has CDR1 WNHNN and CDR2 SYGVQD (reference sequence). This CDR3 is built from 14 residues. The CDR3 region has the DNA TGCGCCAGCAGTGACCTCGGGGGCACAGATACGCAGTATTTT. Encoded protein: CASSDLGGTDTQYF.

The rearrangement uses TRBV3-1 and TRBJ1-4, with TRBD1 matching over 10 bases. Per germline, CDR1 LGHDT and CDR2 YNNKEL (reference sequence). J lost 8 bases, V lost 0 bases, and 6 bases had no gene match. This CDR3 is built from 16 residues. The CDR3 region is CASSQEGQGIWEKLFF. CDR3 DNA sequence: TGTGCCAGCAGCCAAGAGGGACAGGGGATATGGGAAAAACTGTTTTTT.

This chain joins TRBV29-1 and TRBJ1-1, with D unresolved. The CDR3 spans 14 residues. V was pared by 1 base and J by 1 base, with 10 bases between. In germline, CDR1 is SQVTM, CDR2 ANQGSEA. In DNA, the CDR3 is TGCAGCGTTGAAGGAGTATCAGGGAACACTGAAGCTTTCTTT. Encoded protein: CSVEGVSGNTEAFF.

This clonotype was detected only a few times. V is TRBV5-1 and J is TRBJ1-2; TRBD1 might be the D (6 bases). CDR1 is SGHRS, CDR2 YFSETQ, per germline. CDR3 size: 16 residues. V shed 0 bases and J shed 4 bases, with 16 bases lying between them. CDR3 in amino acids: CASSLAFILQGYGYTF. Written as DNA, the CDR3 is TGCGCCAGCAGCTTGGCCTTTATCCTACAGGGCTATGGCTACACCTTC. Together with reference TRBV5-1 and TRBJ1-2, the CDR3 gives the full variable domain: KAGVTQTPRYLIKTRGQQVTLSCSPISGHRSVSWYQQTPGQGLQFLFEYFSETQRNKGNFPGRFSGRQFSNSRSEMNVSTLELGDSALYLCASSLAFILQGYGYTFGSGTRLTVV.

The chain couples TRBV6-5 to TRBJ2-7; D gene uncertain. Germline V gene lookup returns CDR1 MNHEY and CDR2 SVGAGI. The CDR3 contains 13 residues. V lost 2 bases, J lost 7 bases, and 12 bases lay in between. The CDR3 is CASSYGKPAEQYF. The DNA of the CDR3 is TGTGCCAGCAGTTACGGGAAGCCGGCAGAGCAGTACTTC.

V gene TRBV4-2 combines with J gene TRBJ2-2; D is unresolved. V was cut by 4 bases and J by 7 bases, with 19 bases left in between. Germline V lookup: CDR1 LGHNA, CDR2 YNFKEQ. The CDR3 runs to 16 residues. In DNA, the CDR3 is TGTGCCAGCAGCCCACGCATAAGCGAATCAAACGGGGAGCTGTTTTTT. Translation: CASSPRISESNGELFF.

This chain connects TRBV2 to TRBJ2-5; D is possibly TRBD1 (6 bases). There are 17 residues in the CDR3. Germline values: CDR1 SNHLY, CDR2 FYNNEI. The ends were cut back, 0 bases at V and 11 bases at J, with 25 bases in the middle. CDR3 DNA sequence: TGTGCCAGCAGTGAAGCGAGACAGGCTAGCTCCTACAATGAGCAGTACTTC. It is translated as CASSEARQASSYNEQYF.

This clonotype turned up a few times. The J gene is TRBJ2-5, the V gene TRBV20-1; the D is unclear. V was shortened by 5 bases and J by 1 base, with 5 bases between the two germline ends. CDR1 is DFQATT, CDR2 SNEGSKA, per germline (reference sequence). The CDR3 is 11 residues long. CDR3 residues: CSACIQETQYF. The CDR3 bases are TGCAGTGCTTGCATCCAAGAGACCCAGTACTTC.